This T cell receptor (beta chain) appears in the sequencing data of a study of cytomegalovirus exposure and HLA in healthy donors. This clone was observed a few times. Some clones are missing from TCRdb's copy, which holds only in-frame ones; the method was immunoSEQ multiplex PCR. In the table there are about 73,000 clones, approximately 96% of which are singletons. The CDR3 has 14 amino acids. V lost 1 base to trimming and J lost 5 bases; unmatched junction nucleotides: 5. In germline, CDR1 is MNHNS, CDR2 SASEGT. The sequenced sample consisted of PBMCs. J is TRBJ2-7 and V is TRBV6-1; 7 nucleotides agree with TRBD2. The TCR was taken from a man aged 18 to 30 in good health and CMV-seronegative. In DNA, the CDR3 is TGTGCCAGCAGTGAAGGGGGAGGGAGCGACGAGCAGTACTTC. It translates to CASSEGGGSDEQYF.